This TCR beta chain was identified in a study of blood T cell repertoires in COVID-19. At the level of the study: Both acute and convalescent COVID-19 samples were obtained from the United States, Italy and Spain. PBMCs, B-cell-depleted T cells, or T cells were the source of the cDNA or gDNA that made up the material.

This CDR3 spans 16 amino acids. CDR1 and CDR2 (germline): LGHDT, YNNKEL (reference sequence). The V end lost 1 base, the J end lost 4 bases, and 17 bases lay between the germline ends. As handled by the study authors: Reference gene primer amplification in the assay estimated nucleated cell counts. Only in-frame clones appear in the TCRdb table, and some are missing; sequencing was by immunoSEQ multiplex PCR. For V, J and clone size, that table is used; D and trimming come from the DNA. The table lists 200,000 to 250,000 clones, around 90% of them singletons. The J gene is TRBJ2-7, the V gene TRBV3-1 (or the pseudogene TRBV3-2); D might be TRBD2 (5 bases). The receptor was isolated from a man aged 30 to 39 with COVID-19, enrolled during active disease. Sequenced sample: peripheral blood. The CDR3 protein is CASSQGRAAFSYEQYF. DNA of the CDR3: TGTGCCAGCAGCCAAGGTCGAGCGGCCTTCTCTTACGAGCAGTACTTC.